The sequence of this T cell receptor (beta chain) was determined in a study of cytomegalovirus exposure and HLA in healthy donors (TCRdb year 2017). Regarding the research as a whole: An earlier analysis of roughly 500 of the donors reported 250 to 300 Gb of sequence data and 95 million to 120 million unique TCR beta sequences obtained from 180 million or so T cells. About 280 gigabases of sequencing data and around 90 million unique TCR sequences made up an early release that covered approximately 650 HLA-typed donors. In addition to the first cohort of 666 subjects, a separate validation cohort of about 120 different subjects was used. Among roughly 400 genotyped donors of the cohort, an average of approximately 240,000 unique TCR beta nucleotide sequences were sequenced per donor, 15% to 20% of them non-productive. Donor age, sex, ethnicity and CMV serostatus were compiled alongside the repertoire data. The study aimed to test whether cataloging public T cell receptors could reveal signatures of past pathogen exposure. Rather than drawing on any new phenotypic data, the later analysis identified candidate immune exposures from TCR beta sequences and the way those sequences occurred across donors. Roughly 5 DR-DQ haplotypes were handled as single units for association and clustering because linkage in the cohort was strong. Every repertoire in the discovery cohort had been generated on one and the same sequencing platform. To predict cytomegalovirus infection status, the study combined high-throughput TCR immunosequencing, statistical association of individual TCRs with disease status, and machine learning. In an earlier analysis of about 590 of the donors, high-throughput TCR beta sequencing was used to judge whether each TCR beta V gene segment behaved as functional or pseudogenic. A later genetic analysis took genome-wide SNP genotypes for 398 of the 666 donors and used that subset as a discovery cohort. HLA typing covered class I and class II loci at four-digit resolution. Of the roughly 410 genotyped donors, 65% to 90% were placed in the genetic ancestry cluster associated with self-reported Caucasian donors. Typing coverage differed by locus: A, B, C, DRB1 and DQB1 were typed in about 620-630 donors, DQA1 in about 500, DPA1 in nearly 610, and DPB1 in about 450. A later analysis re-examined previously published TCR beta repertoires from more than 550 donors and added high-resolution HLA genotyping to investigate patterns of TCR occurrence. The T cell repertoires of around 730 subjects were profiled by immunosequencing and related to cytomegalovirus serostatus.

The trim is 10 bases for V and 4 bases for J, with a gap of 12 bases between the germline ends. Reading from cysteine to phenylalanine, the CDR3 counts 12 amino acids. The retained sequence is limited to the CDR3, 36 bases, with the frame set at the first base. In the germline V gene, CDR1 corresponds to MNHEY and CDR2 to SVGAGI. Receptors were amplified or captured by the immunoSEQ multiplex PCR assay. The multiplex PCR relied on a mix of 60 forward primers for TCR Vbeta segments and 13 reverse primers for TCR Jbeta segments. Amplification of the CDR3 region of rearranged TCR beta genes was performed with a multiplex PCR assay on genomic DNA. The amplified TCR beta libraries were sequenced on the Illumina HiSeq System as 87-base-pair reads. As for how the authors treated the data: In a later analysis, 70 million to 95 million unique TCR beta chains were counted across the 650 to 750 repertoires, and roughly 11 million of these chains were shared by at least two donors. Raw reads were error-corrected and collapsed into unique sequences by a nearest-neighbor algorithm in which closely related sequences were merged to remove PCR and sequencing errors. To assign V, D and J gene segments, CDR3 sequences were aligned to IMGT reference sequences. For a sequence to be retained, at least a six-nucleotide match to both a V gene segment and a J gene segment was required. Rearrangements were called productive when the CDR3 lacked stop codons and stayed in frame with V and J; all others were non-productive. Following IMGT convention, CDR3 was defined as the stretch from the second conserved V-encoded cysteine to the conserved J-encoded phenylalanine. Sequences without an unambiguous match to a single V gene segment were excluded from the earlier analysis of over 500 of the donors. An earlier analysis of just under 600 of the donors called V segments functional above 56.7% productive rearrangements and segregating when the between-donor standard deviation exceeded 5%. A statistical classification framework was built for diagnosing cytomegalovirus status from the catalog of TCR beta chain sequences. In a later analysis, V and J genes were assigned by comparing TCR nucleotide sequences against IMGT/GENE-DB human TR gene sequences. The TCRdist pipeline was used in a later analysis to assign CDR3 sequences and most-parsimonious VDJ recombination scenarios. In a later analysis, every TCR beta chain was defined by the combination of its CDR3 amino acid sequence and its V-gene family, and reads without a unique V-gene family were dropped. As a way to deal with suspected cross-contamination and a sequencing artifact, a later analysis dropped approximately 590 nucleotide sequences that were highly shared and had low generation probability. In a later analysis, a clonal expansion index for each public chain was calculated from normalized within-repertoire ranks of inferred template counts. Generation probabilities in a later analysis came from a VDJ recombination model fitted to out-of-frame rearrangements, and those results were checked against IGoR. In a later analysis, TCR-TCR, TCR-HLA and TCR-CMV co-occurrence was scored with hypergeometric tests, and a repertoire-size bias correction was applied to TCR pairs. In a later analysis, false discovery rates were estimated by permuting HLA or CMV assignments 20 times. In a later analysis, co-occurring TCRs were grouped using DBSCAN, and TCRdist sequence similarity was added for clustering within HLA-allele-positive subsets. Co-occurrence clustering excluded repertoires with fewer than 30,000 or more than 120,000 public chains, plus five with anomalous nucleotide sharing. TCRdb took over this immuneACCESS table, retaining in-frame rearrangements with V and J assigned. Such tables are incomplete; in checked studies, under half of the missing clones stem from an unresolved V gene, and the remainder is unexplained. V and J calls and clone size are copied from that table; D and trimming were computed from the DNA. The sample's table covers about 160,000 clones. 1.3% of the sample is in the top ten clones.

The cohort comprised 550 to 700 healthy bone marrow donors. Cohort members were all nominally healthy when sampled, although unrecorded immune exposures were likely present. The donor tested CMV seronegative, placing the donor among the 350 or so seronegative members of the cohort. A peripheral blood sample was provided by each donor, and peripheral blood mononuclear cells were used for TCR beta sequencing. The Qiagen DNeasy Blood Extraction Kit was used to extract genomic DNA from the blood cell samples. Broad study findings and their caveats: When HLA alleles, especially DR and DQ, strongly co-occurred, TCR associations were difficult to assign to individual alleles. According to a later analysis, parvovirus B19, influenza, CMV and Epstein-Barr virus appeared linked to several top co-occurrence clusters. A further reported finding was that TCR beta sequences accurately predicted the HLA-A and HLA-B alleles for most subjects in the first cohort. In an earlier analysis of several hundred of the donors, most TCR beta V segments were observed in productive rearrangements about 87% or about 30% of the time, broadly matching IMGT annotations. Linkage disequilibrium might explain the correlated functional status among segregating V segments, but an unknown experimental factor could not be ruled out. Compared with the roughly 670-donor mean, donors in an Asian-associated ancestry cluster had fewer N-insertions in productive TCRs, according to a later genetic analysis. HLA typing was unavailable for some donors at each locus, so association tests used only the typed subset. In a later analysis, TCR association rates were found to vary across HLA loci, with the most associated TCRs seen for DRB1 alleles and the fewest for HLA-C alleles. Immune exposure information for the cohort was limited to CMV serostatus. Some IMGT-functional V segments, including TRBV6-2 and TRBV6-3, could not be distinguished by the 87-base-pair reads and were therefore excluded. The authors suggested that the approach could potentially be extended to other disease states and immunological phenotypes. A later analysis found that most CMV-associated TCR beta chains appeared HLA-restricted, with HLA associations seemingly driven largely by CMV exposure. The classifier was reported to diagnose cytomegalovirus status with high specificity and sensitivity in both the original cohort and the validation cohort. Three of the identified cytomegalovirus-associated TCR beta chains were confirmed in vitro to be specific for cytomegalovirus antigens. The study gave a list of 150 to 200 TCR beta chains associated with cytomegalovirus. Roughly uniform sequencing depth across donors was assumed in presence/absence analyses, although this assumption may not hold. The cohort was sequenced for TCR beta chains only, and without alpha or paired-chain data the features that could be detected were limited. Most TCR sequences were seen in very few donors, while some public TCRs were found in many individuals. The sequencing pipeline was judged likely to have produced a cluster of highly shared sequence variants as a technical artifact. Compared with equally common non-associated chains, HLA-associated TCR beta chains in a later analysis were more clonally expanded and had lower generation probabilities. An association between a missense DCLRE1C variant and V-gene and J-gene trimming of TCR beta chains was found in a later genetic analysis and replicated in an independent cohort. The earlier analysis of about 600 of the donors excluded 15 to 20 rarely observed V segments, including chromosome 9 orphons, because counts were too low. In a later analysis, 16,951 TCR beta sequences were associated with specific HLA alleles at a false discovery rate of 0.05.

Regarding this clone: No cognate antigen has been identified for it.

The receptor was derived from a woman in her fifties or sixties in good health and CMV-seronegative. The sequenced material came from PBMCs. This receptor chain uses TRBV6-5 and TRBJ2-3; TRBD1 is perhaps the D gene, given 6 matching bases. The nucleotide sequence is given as TGTGCCACCAAAAGGGGGTCAGATACGCAGTATTTT. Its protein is CATKRGSDTQYF.